What follows is one T cell receptor (beta chain) and its context. TCRdb's copy holds only in-frame clones and misses some; the assay was immunoSEQ multiplex PCR. The table shows roughly 150,000 clones, with 76% occurring only once. These data come from a study of blood T cell repertoires in COVID-19. The sequenced material came from peripheral blood. The clonotype originates from a woman older than 75 with acute or convalescent COVID-19.

CDR3 bases: TGTGCCAGCAGCACTTGGACAGGGTTTAAGAATTCACCCCTCCACTTT. Its protein product is CASSTWTGFKNSPLHF. The chain is built from TRBV7-2 and TRBJ1-6; 8 bases map to TRBD1. Losses at the gene ends were 5 bases for V and 7 bases for J; bases not matched to a gene: 10. The length of the CDR3 is 16 residues. CDR1 is SGHTA, CDR2 FQGNSA, per germline. Full variable domain (remainder filled in from reference TRBV7-2 and TRBJ1-6): GAGVSQSPSNKVTEKGKDVELRCDPISGHTALYWYRQSLGQGLEFLIYFQGNSAPDKSGLPSDRFSAERTGGSVSTLTIQRTQQEDSAVYLCASSTWTGFKNSPLHFGNGTRLTVT.